This section outlines one T cell receptor (beta chain) sequence together with its context. The germline V gene encodes CDR1 KGHSH and CDR2 LQKENI. This CDR3 is 14 amino acids long. V lost 6 bases to trimming and J lost 6 bases; unmatched junction nucleotides: 6. Donors were grouped by their self-reported clinical history. These data belong to a study of blood T cell repertoires in COVID-19. Profiled with immunoSEQ multiplex PCR; TCRdb holds only in-frame clones, not every one. The data hold roughly 250,000 clones, with roughly 86% observed a single time. The clonotype comes from a woman between 50 and 59 years old who had recovered from COVID-19. The gene calls are TRBV18 and TRBJ2-1, with 9 bases identical to TRBD2. The sequenced sample was PBMCs or T cells enriched from blood (not recorded which). The CDR3 here is CASSPSGISNEQFF. Here the CDR3 DNA reads TGTGCCAGCTCGCCTAGCGGGATAAGCAATGAGCAGTTCTTC.